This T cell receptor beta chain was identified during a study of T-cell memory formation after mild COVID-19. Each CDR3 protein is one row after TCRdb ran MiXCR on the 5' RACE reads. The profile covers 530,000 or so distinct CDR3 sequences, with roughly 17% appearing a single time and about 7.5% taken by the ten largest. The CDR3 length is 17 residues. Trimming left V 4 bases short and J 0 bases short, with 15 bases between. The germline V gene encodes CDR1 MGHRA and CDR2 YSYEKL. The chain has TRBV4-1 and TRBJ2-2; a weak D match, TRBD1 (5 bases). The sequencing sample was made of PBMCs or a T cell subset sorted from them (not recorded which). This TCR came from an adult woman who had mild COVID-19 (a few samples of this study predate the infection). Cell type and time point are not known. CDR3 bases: TGCGCCAGCAGCCTAATTCTGGGGCAGGCGAACACCGGGGAGCTGTTTTTT. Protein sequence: CASSLILGQANTGELFF.